The 14 T cell receptor beta chains presented below share a single source sample, sequenced in a study of blood T cells in healthy people across ages. For the second PCR, which ran for roughly 6 to 12 cycles, a sample-barcoded 5' primer and a J-beta primer mix were used. One entry per CDR3 protein, called by TCRdb with MiXCR from the 5' RACE reads. The table has roughly 1,500,000 distinct CDR3 sequences, 42% seen once. The specimen sequenced was blood. The receptors were sampled from a young woman in good health.

The chain uses TRBV28 and TRBJ2-7; D is possibly TRBD1 (5 bases). Germline V CDR1 and CDR2: MDHEN, SYDVKM. V lost 5 bases and J 1 base, leaving 15 bases between the germline ends. The CDR3 spans 15 residues. CDR3 DNA: TGTGCCAGCAGTCTACGGCAGGGTCAGTCCTACGAGCAGTACTTC. Translation gives CASSLRQGQSYEQYF.

The chain combines TRBV9 with TRBJ2-1, with 9 bases identical to TRBD2. Germline CDR1 is SGDLS and CDR2 is YYNGEE. This CDR3 is built from 16 residues. J lost 4 bases, V lost 4 bases, and 9 bases had no gene match. In nucleotides, the CDR3 is TGTGCCAGCAGCACCTTCCTAGCGGGGCTATACAATGAGCAGTTCTTC. This codes for CASSTFLAGLYNEQFF.

This clonotype was counted between two and nine times. The gene calls are TRBV12-3 or TRBV12-4 and TRBJ1-2; D is perhaps TRBD1 (6 bases). V was pared by 6 bases and J by 3 bases, with 14 bases between. The CDR3 is made up of 14 amino acids. The CDR3 sequence: CASSRGDNYYGYTF. The CDR3 DNA follows: TGTGCCAGCAGCCGAGGGGACAACTACTATGGCTACACCTTC.

This clonotype was observed a few times. The chain is built from TRBV25-1 and TRBJ2-2; possible D gene TRBD2, 6 bases. With 2 bases removed from V and 5 bases from J, the gap between germline ends came to 15 bases. From germline, CDR1 is MGHDK and CDR2 SYGVNS. This CDR3 spans 16 amino acids. As DNA, the CDR3 is TGTGCCAGCAGTGAACTAGGGTACGGAGGGACCGGGGAGCTGTTTTTT. Amino acid sequence: CASSELGYGGTGELFF.

This clonotype was picked up one time. This chain uses TRBV5-1 with TRBJ2-1; 7 bases agree with TRBD2. Unmatched junction bases numbered 6, after V lost 4 bases and J lost 5 bases. The germline gives CDR1 SGHRS, CDR2 YFSETQ. The length of the CDR3 is 14 residues. The CDR3 region has the DNA TGCGCCAGCAGCCCGGACGGGACTAACAATGAGCAGTTCTTC. Its protein is CASSPDGTNNEQFF.

J is TRBJ1-4 and V is TRBV20-1, with D perhaps matching TRBD1 (5 bases). V lost 7 bases, J lost 4 bases, and 7 bases lay in between. This CDR3 is 11 amino acids long. Germline-derived CDR1 and CDR2 are DFQATT and SNEGSKA (reference sequence). CDR3 coding DNA: TGCAGTGATGGGGGTAATGAAAAACTGTTTTTT. Protein product: CSDGGNEKLFF.

This chain links TRBV4-1 with TRBJ1-1; possibly TRBD1 for D (5 bases). V was trimmed by 4 bases and J by 0 bases, leaving 15 bases between them. Looked up from germline, CDR1 is MGHRA and CDR2 is YSYEKL. CDR3 size: 16 residues. The CDR3 protein is CASSPRGGTVNTEAFF. As DNA, the CDR3 is TGCGCCAGCAGCCCCCGAGGTGGGACTGTGAACACTGAAGCTTTCTTT.

This clonotype was observed a handful of times. This chain connects TRBV30 to TRBJ2-1; 7 bases fit TRBD1. The length of the CDR3 is 13 residues. CDR1 is GTSNPN and CDR2 is SVGIG in the germline V gene (reference sequence). The junction had 4 bases not matched to a gene; V was cut back by 5 bases and J by 3 bases. DNA for the CDR3: TGTGCCTGGGGGGGACAGAGCTACAATGAGCAGTTCTTC. Encoded protein: CAWGGQSYNEQFF.

CDR3 nucleotide sequence: TGTGCCAGCAGCCGGGAGGCCGATAACACCGGGGAGCTGTTTTTT. Amino acid sequence: CASSREADNTGELFF. V usage is TRBV6-4 and J usage is TRBJ2-2, with 7 bases lining up with TRBD2. The CDR3 totals 15 residues. The V and J ends lost 6 bases and 2 bases, in that order; junction bases with no gene match: 6. The germline gives CDR1 MRHNA, CDR2 SNTAGT.

The chain carries TRBV20-1 and TRBJ1-1; 8 positions agree with TRBD1. The CDR3 contains 16 residues. Germline V lookup: CDR1 DFQATT, CDR2 SNEGSKA (reference sequence). Trimming at V came to 2 bases and at J to 0 bases, leaving 8 bases not matched to a gene. This CDR3 is CSARHTGGGMNTEAFF. The CDR3 DNA is TGCAGTGCTAGACACACAGGGGGGGGAATGAACACTGAAGCTTTCTTT.

The V gene is TRBV24-1, the J gene TRBJ2-3, with TRBD1 matching 8 bases. The germline V gene encodes CDR1 KGHDR and CDR2 SFDVKD. The CDR3 sequence is 16 residues long. V was clipped by 3 bases and J by 2 bases; unmatched bases: 6. In DNA form, the CDR3 reads TGTGCCACCAGTGATAGGACAGGGCTGATCACAGATACGCAGTATTTT. Encoded protein: CATSDRTGLITDTQYF.

The rearrangement links TRBV4-2 to TRBJ2-4, with TRBD2 matching over 8 bases. The better agreement between TRBJ2-7 and the DNA end casts doubt on the J call. Germline values: CDR1 LGHNA, CDR2 YNFKEQ. The CDR3 is made up of 15 amino acids. CDR3 in amino acids: CASSLQLAEGGEQYF. CDR3 coding DNA: TGTGCCAGCAGCCTACAACTAGCGGAGGGGGGCGAGCAGTACTTC.

The chain carries TRBV25-1 and TRBJ1-2; no clear D gene. V was pared by 0 bases and J by 2 bases, with 4 bases between. This CDR3 spans 13 amino acids. CDR1 MGHDK and CDR2 SYGVNS come from the germline V gene. In DNA, the CDR3 is TGTGCCAGCAGTGAATATCCAAACTATGGCTACACCTTC. Its translation: CASSEYPNYGYTF.

The chain combines TRBV11-2 with TRBJ2-1, with D unclear. Germline V gives CDR1 SGHAT, CDR2 FQNNGV. Trimming left V 4 bases short and J 5 bases short, with 12 bases between. The CDR3 is made up of 14 amino acids. As DNA, the CDR3 is TGTGCCAGCAGCTCTGAGGCCCTGGACAATGAGCAGTTCTTC. Translated: CASSSEALDNEQFF.